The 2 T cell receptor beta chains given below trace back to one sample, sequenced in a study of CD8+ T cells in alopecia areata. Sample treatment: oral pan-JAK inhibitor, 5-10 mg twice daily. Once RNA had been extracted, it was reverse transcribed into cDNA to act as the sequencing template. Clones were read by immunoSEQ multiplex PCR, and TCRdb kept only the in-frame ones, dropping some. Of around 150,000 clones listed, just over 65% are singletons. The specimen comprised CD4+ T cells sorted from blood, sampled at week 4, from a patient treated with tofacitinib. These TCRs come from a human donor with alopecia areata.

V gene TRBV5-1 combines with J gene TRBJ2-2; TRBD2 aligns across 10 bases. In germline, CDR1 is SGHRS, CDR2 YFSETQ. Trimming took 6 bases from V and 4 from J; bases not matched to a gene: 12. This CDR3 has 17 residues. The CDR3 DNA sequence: TGCGCCAGCACCAAAAATAGCGGGGGGATATTCACCGGGGAGCTGTTTTTT. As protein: CASTKNSGGIFTGELFF.

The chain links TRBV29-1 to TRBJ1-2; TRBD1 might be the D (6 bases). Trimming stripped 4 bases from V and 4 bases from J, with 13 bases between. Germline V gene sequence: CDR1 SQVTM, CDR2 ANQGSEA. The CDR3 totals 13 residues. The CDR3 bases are TGCAGCGTTGGACAGGCAACTCCCTATGGCTACACCTTC. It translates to CSVGQATPYGYTF.